This T cell receptor beta chain is from a study of beta chain features in type 1 diabetes. Whole-study findings and limits: At VDJ recombination sites, type 1 diabetes patients had fewer insertions and more deleted nucleotides. Type 1 diabetes patients had moderately but significantly shorter TCRB CDR3s in all four CD4+ subsets.

In its sample, this clone was seen a few times. The target antigen is unknown. Per the germline V gene, CDR1 is SGHRS and CDR2 is YFSETQ. CDR3 length equals 13 residues. V shed 4 bases, J shed 6 bases, and the junction held 5 bases outside the gene matches. Every isolated RNA sample was fully reverse transcribed, so sequencing captured expressed TCRB transcripts. The data were produced by immunoSEQ multiplex PCR, yet TCRdb's version contains in-frame clones alone and is incomplete. The sample shows about 350,000 clones, around a fifth of them seen only once. Sort purity for all populations was recorded as exceeding 98%.

This receptor was obtained from a woman aged 18-29 years in good health. The sample comprised naive CD4+ T cells from blood. V and J are TRBV5-1 and TRBJ2-7, with 9 bases matching TRBD1. CDR3 sequence reads: CASSVGTGIEQYF. The CDR3 DNA follows: TGCGCCAGCAGCGTCGGGACAGGGATCGAGCAGTACTTC.